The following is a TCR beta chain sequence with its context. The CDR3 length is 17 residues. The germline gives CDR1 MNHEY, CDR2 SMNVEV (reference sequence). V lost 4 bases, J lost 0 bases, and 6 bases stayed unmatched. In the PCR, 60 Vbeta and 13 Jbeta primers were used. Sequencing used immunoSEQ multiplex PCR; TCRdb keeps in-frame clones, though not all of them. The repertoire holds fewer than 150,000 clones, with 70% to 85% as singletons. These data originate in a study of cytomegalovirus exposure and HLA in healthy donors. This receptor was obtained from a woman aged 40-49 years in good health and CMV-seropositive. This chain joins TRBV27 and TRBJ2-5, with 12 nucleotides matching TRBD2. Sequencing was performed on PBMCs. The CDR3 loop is CASSSLGLAGNQETQYF. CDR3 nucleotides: TGTGCCAGCAGTTCGCTAGGACTAGCGGGGAACCAAGAGACCCAGTACTTC.